This T cell receptor (beta chain) was retrieved from a study of molecular identifiers for immune sequencing clone quantification. About the study: Naive CD8 RNA (approximately 20,000 or 100,000 cells) was divided into five aliquots, with four sequenced.

The ends were cut back, 5 bases at V and 5 bases at J, with 10 bases in the middle. Germline values: CDR1 MDHEN, CDR2 SYDVKM. This CDR3 has 13 residues. General observations from the study: Among around 970,000 naive cells, spiked Jurkat TCR RNA from a single cell was reportedly detectable. Identical TCR molecules can share a barcode, and this sharing could underestimate highly expanded clone sizes. Clones above 20 RNA copies held over 99% of effector molecules, under 1% in naive cells.

TCRdb reprocessed the PCR reads with MiXCR, giving one entry per CDR3 protein. The data contain some 320,000 distinct CDR3 sequences, roughly 23% of them seen just once; the ten biggest clones take up roughly 0.7%. Regarding this clonotype: Its antigen remains unknown.

The TCR sequence derives from a human donor in good health. Some libraries in this study had Jurkat cell RNA spiked in. The chain is built from TRBV28 and TRBJ2-1, with no clear D. The sample consisted of naive CD8+ T cells from blood, with Jurkat cell RNA spiked in. Specified subset: FACS-sorted CD8+CD4-CCR7+CD45RA+ naive T cells. The CDR3 reads CASSLYPDNEQFF. The CDR3 bases are TGTGCCAGCAGTCTATACCCAGACAATGAGCAGTTCTTC.